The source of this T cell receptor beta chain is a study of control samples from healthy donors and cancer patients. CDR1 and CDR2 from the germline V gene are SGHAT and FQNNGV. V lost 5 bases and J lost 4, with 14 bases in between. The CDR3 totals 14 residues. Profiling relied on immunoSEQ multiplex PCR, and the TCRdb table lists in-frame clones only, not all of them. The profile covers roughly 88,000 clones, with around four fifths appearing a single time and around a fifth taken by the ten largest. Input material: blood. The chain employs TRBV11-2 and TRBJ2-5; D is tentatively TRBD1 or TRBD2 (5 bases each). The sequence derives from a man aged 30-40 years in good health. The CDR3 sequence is CASSPGPTRETQYF. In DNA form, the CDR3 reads TGTGCCAGCAGCCCGGGACCCACACGAGAGACCCAGTACTTC. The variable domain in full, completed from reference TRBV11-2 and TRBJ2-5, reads EAGVAQSPRYKIIEKRQSVAFWCNPISGHATLYWYQQILGQGPKLLIQFQNNGVVDDSQLPKDRFSAERLKGVDSTLKIQPAKLEDSAVYLCASSPGPTRETQYFGPGTRLLVL.